This TCR beta chain was obtained from a study of blood T cell repertoires in COVID-19 (dated by TCRdb to the early 2020s). Turning to the overall study: Samples from collaborators originated in the United States, Italy and Spain and spanned both the acute and convalescent phases of COVID-19. The repertoires were made available in a free public database intended to serve as a resource for research on the immune response to SARS-CoV-2. A de-identified subject ID, COVID-19 status, age in years and sex were almost always included in the sample metadata. Subjects who had been exposed to COVID-19, were actively infected with it, or had recovered from it provided the deeply sampled blood TCRbeta repertoires that made up the dataset. Where available, HLA class I and class II types were taken from metadata supplied by the sample provider and were not determined by assay-based typing. The prospective study material was composed of cDNA or gDNA derived from T cells, B-cell-depleted T cells, or PBMCs. The samples were drawn from the first 160 participants of the ongoing ImmuneRACE study and from 1,254 subjects provided by 6 global collaborators.

TCRbeta CDR3 regions were amplified from genomic DNA by means of the immunoSEQ Assay, a bias-controlled multiplex PCR. The authors' pipeline ran thus. The number of nucleated cells in each sample was estimated from the amplification of reference gene primers within the assay. Sequence reads were collapsed and filtered to measure the absolute abundance of every unique TCRbeta CDR3 rearrangement. For each sample, productive Simpson clonality was calculated as the square root of Simpson's diversity index over productive rearrangements. TCRdb limited this immuneACCESS table to in-frame rearrangements with V and J called. A share of clones is missing; checked studies link under half to unresolved V genes, and the rest is unexplained. The DNA gave D and trimming, while V, J and clone size come from that table. Recorded for this sample are a few hundred thousand clones; roughly 89% of them occurred a single time. 6.2% of the sample belongs to the ten largest clones.

Points the paper makes about the study in general: How much clinical and demographic metadata was included differed by source and by participant, and the metadata was provided uncurated.

Another Seattle source contributed samples from volunteer blood donors who had recovered from COVID-19. Whole blood was collected in K2EDTA tubes by collaborating institutions according to the institutions' own protocols. For TCRbeta analysis, collaborators shipped samples as frozen whole blood, isolated PBMCs, or DNA extracted from either of those sample types. A word on this clone: No cognate antigen has been identified for it. Qualities for individual bases were not recorded, and no much larger clone is one base off.

CDR1 and CDR2 are drawn from the germline V gene (reference sequence): PRHDT, FYEKMQ. Compared with germline, V lacks 4 bases and J lacks 4 bases; bases without a gene match: 4. CDR3 length: 14 amino acids, cysteine to phenylalanine. Only the CDR3 region is kept as DNA, spanning 42 bases read in frame from base 1. Sequences were obtained from peripheral blood. This TCR was recovered from a man in his sixties who had recovered from COVID-19. The rearranged segments are TRBV13 and TRBJ2-3; TRBD1 agrees with 8 junctional bases. The DNA reads TGTGCCAGCAGCTCCATGGACAGGGCAGATACGCAGTATTTT. This encodes CASSSMDRADTQYF.